The 27 T cell receptor beta chains given below trace back to one sample, sequenced in a study of T cell repertoires in cytomegalovirus infection. TCRdb re-derived calls from the reads in MiXCR, one entry per CDR3 protein. This sample yields 750,000 to 950,000 distinct CDR3 sequences, of which about 28% are seen a single time; less than 15% belongs to the top ten. These receptors lack a known antigen. This specimen consisted of cultured CD8+ T cells from PBMCs, obtained from culture after CMV antigen stimulation. The receptors come from a human donor in good health (CMV status not recorded). Some clones in this sample may be carry-over from other donors' samples.

This clonotype was recorded many times. The J gene is TRBJ2-5, the V gene TRBV7-2, with D possibly matching TRBD1 (6 bases). Germline V gives CDR1 SGHTA, CDR2 FQGNSA. The V end was cut by 6 bases, the J end by 0 bases, with 11 bases between. The CDR3 is 14 residues long. The CDR3 sequence is CASSPGTHQETQYF. The CDR3 DNA sequence: TGTGCCAGCAGTCCCGGGACACACCAAGAGACCCAGTACTTC. The full variable domain, completed using reference TRBV7-2 and TRBJ2-5, is GAGVSQSPSNKVTEKGKDVELRCDPISGHTALYWYRQSLGQGLEFLIYFQGNSAPDKSGLPSDRFSAERTGGSVSTLTIQRTQQEDSAVYLCASSPGTHQETQYFGPGTRLLVL.

The chain employs TRBV19 and TRBJ1-1; weak D call: TRBD1 (5 bases). The germline V and J ends were trimmed by 6 bases and 8 bases, with 10 bases remaining between them. Germline CDR1 and CDR2: LNHDA and SQIVND (reference sequence). The CDR3 covers 11 residues. The CDR3 DNA is TGTGCCAGTAGGTCTGGGGCAGAAGCTTTCTTT. Translating it yields CASRSGAEAFF. The variable domain in full, with the rest retrieved from reference TRBV19 and TRBJ1-1, is DGGITQSPKYLFRKEGQNVTLSCEQNLNHDAMYWYRQDPGQGLRLIYYSQIVNDFQKGDIAEGYSVSREKKESFPLTVTSAQKNPTAFYLCASRSGAEAFFGQGTRLTVV.

The J gene is TRBJ2-1, the V gene TRBV11-2; 9 positions match TRBD2. V lost 5 bases to trimming and J lost 3 bases; unmatched junction nucleotides: 2. CDR1 is SGHAT and CDR2 is FQNNGV in the germline V gene. This CDR3 region has 14 residues. Written as DNA, the CDR3 is TGTGCCAGCAGCGGGCGGGGGGGCTACAATGAGCAGTTCTTC. It is translated as CASSGRGGYNEQFF.

Here the CDR3 DNA reads TGCGCCAGCAGTCAACCCCGAATACCGACTAGCACAGATACGCAGTATTTT. It translates to CASSQPRIPTSTDTQYF. This chain uses TRBV23-1 with TRBJ2-3; D is undetermined. TRBV23-1 is recorded as an ORF, its role being uncertain. Trimming removed 2 bases at V and 0 bases at J, with 15 bases between. The CDR3 length is 17 residues.

This clonotype was observed a few times. This chain connects TRBV25-1 to TRBJ2-2; possibly TRBD1 or TRBD2 for D (5 bases each). The V and J ends lost 1 base and 7 bases respectively, with 7 bases between them. Germline lookup yields CDR1 MGHDK and CDR2 SYGVNS. This CDR3 contains 13 residues. The CDR3 loop is CASSEWGIGELFF. DNA of the CDR3: TGTGCCAGCAGTGAATGGGGGATCGGGGAGCTGTTTTTT. Variable domain in full (rest from reference TRBV25-1 and TRBJ2-2): EADIYQTPRYLVIGTGKKITLECSQTMGHDKMYWYQQDPGMELHLIHYSYGVNSTEKGDLSSESTVSRIRTEHFPLTLESARPSHTSQYLCASSEWGIGELFFGEGSRLTVL.

Many counts were recorded for this clonotype. The chain has TRBV7-2 and TRBJ1-2, with 8 bases aligning to TRBD1. Per the germline V gene, CDR1 is SGHTA and CDR2 is FQGNSA. The CDR3 loop spans 16 amino acids. The V and J ends lost 2 bases and 7 bases, in that order; junction bases with no gene match: 12. The CDR3 region is CASSLMDRVLYGGYTF. CDR3 nucleotide sequence: TGTGCCAGCAGCTTAATGGACAGGGTTCTATATGGTGGCTACACCTTC.

This chain links TRBV28 with TRBJ2-1; TRBD2 agrees at 13 bases. The V gene end was trimmed by 6 bases and the J gene end by 3 bases; junction bases not matched to a gene: 8. Germline lookup yields CDR1 MDHEN and CDR2 SYDVKM. The CDR3 has 17 amino acids. CDR3 region: CASRKPRLAGGYNEQFF. DNA of the CDR3: TGTGCCAGCAGAAAACCCCGACTAGCGGGGGGCTACAATGAGCAGTTCTTC.

Details on this clonotype: This could be a read error, since a much larger clone is one nucleotide away. DNA for the CDR3: TGTGCCAGCAGCCATCCCCGTGCAGGGACCGGGGAGCTGTTTTTT. Amino acids: CASSHPRAGTGELFF. The chain is built from TRBV7-8 and TRBJ2-2; D perhaps matches TRBD1 (5 bases). The CDR3 extends over 15 amino acids. V lost 5 bases to trimming and J lost 5 bases, with 15 bases between them. Per germline, CDR1 SGHVS and CDR2 FQNEAQ.

This clonotype was recorded once. J is TRBJ1-6 and V is TRBV2; D perhaps matches TRBD1 (5 bases). This CDR3 comprises 14 residues. CDR1 and CDR2 (germline): SNHLY, FYNNEI. V lost 4 bases to trimming and J lost 7 bases, with 11 bases between them. DNA of the CDR3: TGTGCCAGCAGTGCAACAGGACGGAATTCACCCCTCCACTTT. Amino acid sequence: CASSATGRNSPLHF.

As regards this clonotype: A read error may explain this, as a much larger clone is one base away. The chain links TRBV13 to TRBJ1-1; D call uncertain. Per the germline V gene, CDR1 is PRHDT and CDR2 is FYEKMQ (reference sequence). The V end lost 4 bases, the J end lost 1 base, and 10 bases lay between the germline ends. This CDR3 region has 14 residues. The CDR3 protein is CASSSLGRNTEAFF. The CDR3 region has the DNA TGTGCCAGCAGCTCCCTTGGACGGAACACTGAAGCTTTCTTT.

This clonotype was observed a handful of times. The chain recombines TRBV19 with TRBJ1-1, with 7 bases matching TRBD1. Per germline, CDR1 LNHDA and CDR2 SQIVND (reference sequence). The CDR3 has 16 amino acids. V shed 7 bases, J shed 3 bases, and the junction held 14 bases outside the gene matches. CDR3 sequence: CASTRLWDGTDTEAFF. CDR3 bases: TGTGCCAGTACCCGTCTGTGGGACGGGACAGACACTGAAGCTTTCTTT.

This chain connects TRBV7-6 to TRBJ1-1; D unclear. Germline V lookup: CDR1 SGHVS, CDR2 FNYEAQ. The length of the CDR3 is 11 residues. The CDR3, as DNA: TGTGCTAGTCGGCACCCACCTGAAGCTTTCTTT. This translates into CASRHPPEAFF.

The chain couples TRBV6-6 to TRBJ1-1, with D possibly matching TRBD1 (5 bases). This CDR3 region has 12 residues. Germline CDR1 reads MNHNY; CDR2 reads SVGAGI (reference sequence). Trimming pared 0 bases from V and 7 bases from J, leaving 6 bases between. The CDR3 coding sequence is TGTGCCAGCAGTTACTCACAGGATGAAGCTTTCTTT. This gives the protein CASSYSQDEAFF.

This chain uses TRBV12-3 or TRBV12-4 with TRBJ2-5, with TRBD2 as a possible D gene (6 bases). V was pared by 7 bases and J by 4 bases, with 13 bases between. The CDR3 spans 13 residues. DNA for the CDR3: TGTGCCAGCACCTCGGGGGTAGCAGAGACCCAGTACTTC. It yields the protein CASTSGVAETQYF.

J is TRBJ1-2 and V is TRBV12-3 or TRBV12-4; 7 bases fit TRBD1. The J segment lost 4 bases and the V segment lost 5 bases, leaving 10 bases of the junction unmatched. The CDR3 loop spans 15 amino acids. Written as DNA, the CDR3 is TGTGCCAGCAGTCCACAGAAGACAGGGACCTATGGCTACACCTTC. Encoded protein: CASSPQKTGTYGYTF.

This clonotype was found a few times. This sequence joins TRBV7-9 and TRBJ2-1; 11 bases match TRBD2. CDR3 size: 14 residues. V lost 6 bases to trimming and J lost 9 bases; unmatched junction nucleotides: 7. Per the germline V gene, CDR1 is SEHNR and CDR2 is FQNEAQ (reference sequence). The CDR3 bases are TGTGCCAGCAGAAATAGCGGGGGGGAGGGTGAGCAGTTCTTC. Amino acids: CASRNSGGEGEQFF.

This clonotype was found many times. The rearrangement joins TRBV7-2 to TRBJ1-5; the D gene is possibly TRBD1 (6 bases). The CDR3 is 16 amino acids. The V and J ends lost 1 base and 1 base respectively, with 11 bases between them. Germline-derived CDR1 and CDR2 are SGHTA and FQGNSA. The DNA of the CDR3 is TGTGCCAGCAGCTTAGAGGGTAGGGGGAGCAATCAGCCCCAGCATTTT. It specifies CASSLEGRGSNQPQHF.

The V call is TRBV4-1, the J call TRBJ1-2; D is possibly TRBD1 (5 bases). Germline V CDR1 and CDR2: MGHRA, YSYEKL. Trimming cost V 1 base and J 7 bases, with 10 bases left between them. The CDR3 sequence is 13 residues long. CDR3 in DNA: TGCGCCAGCAGCCAAGGGGGGGGAGCTGGCTACACCTTC. Translated: CASSQGGGAGYTF.

The V gene is TRBV19, the J gene TRBJ2-5; D may be TRBD2 (6 bases). Per germline, CDR1 LNHDA and CDR2 SQIVND (reference sequence). The CDR3 has 15 amino acids. V was trimmed by 0 bases and J by 5 bases, leaving 13 bases between them. Here the CDR3 DNA reads TGTGCCAGTAGTATAGATGCAGGAGGGGATGAGACCCAGTACTTC. Protein product: CASSIDAGGDETQYF.

The V and J genes are TRBV6-1 and TRBJ2-7; D is possibly TRBD2 (5 bases). Germline assignment: CDR1 MNHNS and CDR2 SASEGT. CDR3 length equals 14 residues. The V and J ends lost 1 base and 4 bases respectively, with 11 bases between them. The CDR3 nucleotides are TGTGCCAGCAGTGAAGATGGGAGAACTTACGAGCAGTACGTC. Its protein is CASSEDGRTYEQYV.

The table lists this clonotype with a few counts. The chain couples TRBV19 to TRBJ1-5; 10 bases fit TRBD1. The V gene end was trimmed by 9 bases and the J gene end by 0 bases; junction bases not matched to a gene: 11. The germline CDR1 and CDR2 sequences are LNHDA and SQIVND (reference sequence). The CDR3 sequence is 17 residues long. The CDR3 coding sequence is TGTGCCAGCCAGGATCTGGGGACAGGGGCTAGCAATCAGCCCCAGCATTTT. The encoded protein is CASQDLGTGASNQPQHF. Combining the CDR3 with reference TRBV19 and TRBJ1-5 gives the whole variable domain DGGITQSPKYLFRKEGQNVTLSCEQNLNHDAMYWYRQDPGQGLRLIYYSQIVNDFQKGDIAEGYSVSREKKESFPLTVTSAQKNPTAFYLCASQDLGTGASNQPQHFGDGTRLSIL.

As for this clonotype: Germline and junction disagree at one end, which may indicate a read error. The V and J genes are TRBV7-7 and TRBJ2-2; tentatively, D is TRBD2 (5 bases). The CDR3 sequence is 17 residues long. The germline gives CDR1 SSHAT, CDR2 FNYEAQ (reference sequence). The CDR3 DNA reads TGTGCTAGCAGCCCGCGGGTCGAAAACCCTAACACCGGGGAGCTGTTTTTT. It specifies CASSPRVENPNTGELFF.

This clonotype appeared a single time. The V gene is TRBV9, the J gene TRBJ2-7; 10 bases match TRBD1. Losses at the gene ends were 4 bases for V and 0 bases for J; bases not matched to a gene: 4. CDR3 length equals 15 residues. CDR1 is SGDLS and CDR2 is YYNGEE in the germline V gene. DNA of the CDR3: TGTGCCAGCAGCCCAGGGACAGGGGCCTCCTACGAGCAGTACGTC. Translated, it gives CASSPGTGASYEQYV.

Details on this clonotype: A much bigger clone sits one base away, suggesting this may be a read error. The chain couples TRBV7-6 to TRBJ2-3; TRBD2 matches at 7 bases. The CDR3 is 15 amino acids. The ends lost 5 bases at V and 2 bases at J; junction bases unmatched: 7. CDR1 SGHVS and CDR2 FNYEAQ come from the germline V gene. The CDR3 nucleotides read TGTGCCAGCAGCCCGGACGGGGACTACACAGATACGCAGTATTTT. Its protein is CASSPDGDYTDTQYF. The full variable domain, its missing parts supplied by reference TRBV7-6 and TRBJ2-3, is GAGVSQSPRYKVTKRGQDVALRCDPISGHVSLYWYRQALGQGPEFLTYFNYEAQQDKSGLPNDRFSAERPEGSISTLTIQRTEQRDSAMYRCASSPDGDYTDTQYFGPGTRLTVL.

In this sample, this clonotype turned up many times. V is TRBV7-6 and J is TRBJ2-7; 10 bases line up with TRBD1. Germline V CDR1 and CDR2: SGHVS, FNYEAQ. V was clipped by 5 bases and J by 3 bases; unmatched bases: 4. CDR3 length equals 14 residues. Here the CDR3 DNA reads TGTGCCAGCAGCACCCGGACAGGGGGCTACGAGCAGTACTTC. Its protein is CASSTRTGGYEQYF.

The rearrangement links TRBV14 to TRBJ2-6, with D possibly matching TRBD1 (5 bases). V dropped 4 bases and J dropped 0 bases, with 7 bases sitting between them. CDR3 length equals 15 residues. CDR1 and CDR2 from the germline V gene are SGHDN and FVKESK. CDR3 amino acids: CASSLQASGANVLTF. CDR3 in DNA: TGTGCCAGCAGCCTACAGGCCTCTGGGGCCAACGTCCTGACTTTC.

This chain joins TRBV27 and TRBJ1-5; 7 positions agree with TRBD1. This CDR3 has 15 amino acids. V shed 6 bases, J shed 6 bases, and the junction held 11 bases outside the gene matches. Germline V CDR1 and CDR2: MNHEY, SMNVEV (reference sequence). The CDR3 loop is CASSSGQVKGQPQHF. CDR3 nucleotide sequence: TGTGCCAGCAGCTCCGGACAGGTAAAGGGTCAGCCCCAGCATTTT.